Below, one T cell receptor beta chain is given with its context. Its target is unknown. These data originate in a study of T cell responses to AZD1222 COVID-19 vaccine. Some clones are missing from TCRdb's copy, which holds only in-frame ones; the method was immunoSEQ multiplex PCR. The data contain 90,000 to 150,000 clones, approximately 90% of them seen just once; the ten biggest clones take up roughly 3.5%. Study observations and caveats: Regions left unmutated in variants are reportedly the target of nearly half of spike-specific TCRs.

This CDR3 is built from 11 residues. CDR1 is MNHNY and CDR2 is SVGAGI in the germline V gene (reference sequence). The V end was cut by 6 bases, the J end by 5 bases, with 8 bases between. This chain connects TRBV6-6 to TRBJ2-7; D not certain. The receptor was derived from an adult in good health. This specimen consisted of peripheral blood, obtained on day 0 of AZD1222 vaccination. CDR3 loop: CASSQAHEQYF. CDR3 nucleotide sequence: TGTGCCAGCAGCCAGGCCCACGAGCAGTACTTC.